The 28 T cell receptor beta chains below all came from one sample that was sequenced in a study of cytomegalovirus exposure and HLA in healthy donors. 13 Jbeta primers and 60 Vbeta primers were used for the PCR. Sequencing was performed with immunoSEQ multiplex PCR; in TCRdb, only in-frame clones are kept and a portion is missing. The data hold under 200,000 clones, with roughly 80% observed a single time. Sequenced material: PBMCs. The receptors were sampled from a man aged 50 or older in good health and CMV-seropositive.

The chain carries TRBV5-1 and TRBJ2-1, with TRBD2 identical over 9 bases. The V gene end was trimmed by 4 bases and the J gene end by 3 bases; junction bases not matched to a gene: 8. The germline V gene has CDR1 SGHRS and CDR2 YFSETQ. The CDR3 is 16 residues long. The CDR3 spells CASSPIAGEIYNEQFF. The CDR3 bases are TGCGCCAGCAGCCCCATAGCGGGAGAGATCTACAATGAGCAGTTCTTC.

The chain is built from TRBV6-5 and TRBJ1-3; possibly TRBD1 for D (6 bases). The germline V and J ends were trimmed by 6 bases and 0 bases, with 12 bases remaining between them. There are 15 residues in the CDR3. Germline V CDR1 and CDR2: MNHEY, SVGAGI. CDR3 bases: TGTGCCAGCAGCGCCGGACAGTACTCTGGAAACACCATATATTTT. This encodes CASSAGQYSGNTIYF.

The V call is TRBV2, the J call TRBJ1-6, with D perhaps TRBD1 (5 bases). CDR3 length: 15 residues. Germline CDR1 reads SNHLY; CDR2 reads FYNNEI. The germline V and J ends were trimmed by 7 bases and 2 bases, with 12 bases remaining between them. This CDR3 reads CASMNGGTYNSPLHF. The CDR3 coding sequence is TGTGCCAGCATGAACGGGGGGACCTATAATTCACCCCTCCACTTT.

V and J are TRBV7-3 and TRBJ1-5; TRBD1 is a possible D gene (5 bases). V gave up 2 bases and J gave up 6 bases, with 8 bases separating them. The CDR3 is 13 residues long. CDR1 is SGHTA and CDR2 is FQGTGA in the germline V gene. This chain's CDR3 is CASSLQGGQPQHF. CDR3 DNA sequence: TGTGCCAGCAGCTTACAGGGCGGTCAGCCCCAGCATTTT.

This clone was detected a few times. The chain joins TRBV29-1 to TRBJ2-4; D ambiguous. Germline-derived CDR1 and CDR2 are SQVTM and ANQGSEA. The length of the CDR3 is 12 residues. V was pared by 4 bases and J by 0 bases, with 4 bases between. The CDR3 sequence: CSVARAKNIQYF. The CDR3 DNA is TGCAGCGTTGCGAGAGCCAAAAACATTCAGTACTTC.

Points on this clone: This specimen includes other DNA sequences encoding the same CDR3. The rearrangement uses TRBV5-1 and TRBJ1-1; D might be TRBD1 (5 bases). V was pared by 0 bases and J by 0 bases, with 9 bases between. The germline V gene encodes CDR1 SGHRS and CDR2 YFSETQ. CDR3 length: 15 amino acids. The CDR3 DNA is TGCGCCAGCAGCTTGGGGGCAGGGATGAACACTGAAGCTTTCTTT. It translates to CASSLGAGMNTEAFF.

The J gene is TRBJ2-3, the V gene TRBV28; 8 nucleotides match TRBD2. The CDR3 spans 15 residues. Germline loops: CDR1 MDHEN, CDR2 SYDVKM. J was trimmed by 4 bases and V by 6 bases; bases with no gene match: 9. In nucleotides, the CDR3 is TGTGCCAGCAGACTCGGGGTAGCGGGGTCAGATACGCAGTATTTT. Protein product: CASRLGVAGSDTQYF.

The chain links TRBV4-1 to TRBJ1-2, with 10 bases identical to TRBD1. CDR1 is MGHRA and CDR2 is YSYEKL in the germline V gene. V lost 4 bases to trimming and J lost 4 bases; unmatched junction nucleotides: 6. This CDR3 is built from 15 residues. The DNA of the CDR3 is TGCGCCAGCAGCCCGTGGACAGGGGGAGGCTATGGCTACACCTTC. Translated, it gives CASSPWTGGGYGYTF.

The chain couples TRBV19 to TRBJ1-5; D perhaps matches TRBD1 (5 bases). V was trimmed by 4 bases and J by 0 bases, leaving 7 bases between them. The CDR3 has 14 amino acids. CDR1 and CDR2 (germline): LNHDA, SQIVND (reference sequence). The CDR3 reads CASSRQLSNQPQHF. The CDR3 DNA is TGTGCCAGTAGTAGACAGCTTAGCAATCAGCCCCAGCATTTT. Combining the CDR3 with reference TRBV19 and TRBJ1-5 gives the whole variable domain DGGITQSPKYLFRKEGQNVTLSCEQNLNHDAMYWYRQDPGQGLRLIYYSQIVNDFQKGDIAEGYSVSREKKESFPLTVTSAQKNPTAFYLCASSRQLSNQPQHFGDGTRLSIL.

This clone showed up just once. The V and J genes are TRBV7-9 and TRBJ1-4; 11 bases match TRBD1. J lost 7 bases, V lost 5 bases, and 6 bases had no gene match. This CDR3 region has 15 residues. CDR1 and CDR2 (germline): SEHNR, FQNEAQ (reference sequence). The CDR3, as DNA: TGTGCCAGCAGCGGACAGGGGGCGCCGGCTGAAAAACTGTTTTTT. Amino acids: CASSGQGAPAEKLFF.

The rearrangement joins TRBV5-6 to TRBJ2-1; 8 bases fit TRBD1. Germline CDR1 and CDR2: SGHDT and YYEEEE. The CDR3 covers 14 residues. V lost 4 bases and J lost 4; bases outside the gene matches: 4. The CDR3 region is CASSLTGAYNEQFF. For the CDR3, the DNA is TGTGCCAGCAGCCTGACAGGGGCTTACAATGAGCAGTTCTTC.

The CDR3 nucleotides are TGTGCCAGCAGCGTAGGTTTTACCAGCTCCTACAATGAGCAGTTCTTC. Residues: CASSVGFTSSYNEQFF. The chain links TRBV9 to TRBJ2-1; D unclear. Between the trimmed V and J ends, which lost 0 bases and 0 bases, there was a span of 10 bases. The CDR3 totals 16 residues. Germline assignment: CDR1 SGDLS and CDR2 YYNGEE.

The chain is built from TRBV5-1 and TRBJ1-6, with D perhaps TRBD1 (5 bases). Germline lookup yields CDR1 SGHRS and CDR2 YFSETQ. The CDR3 is made up of 15 amino acids. Trimming took 3 bases from V and 0 from J, leaving 7 bases between them. The CDR3 nucleotides are TGCGCCAGCAGCTCGGGGGGCTCCTATAATTCACCCCTCCACTTT. Amino acids: CASSSGGSYNSPLHF.

The V call is TRBV10-3, the J call TRBJ2-1; D may be TRBD1 (5 bases). Germline-derived CDR1 and CDR2 are ENHRY and SYGVKD. V lost 3 bases and J lost 5, with 8 bases in between. The CDR3 covers 13 residues. The chain's CDR3 is CAISEGDDNEQFF. As DNA, the CDR3 is TGTGCCATCAGTGAAGGGGATGACAATGAGCAGTTCTTC.

The chain recombines TRBV4-3 with TRBJ2-2, with a weak D call TRBD2 (6 bases). The CDR3 covers 14 residues. V shed 0 bases and J shed 7 bases, with 9 bases lying between them. Germline lookup yields CDR1 LGHNA and CDR2 YSLEER. CDR3 residues: CASSQDGGLGELFF. The CDR3 DNA follows: TGCGCCAGCAGCCAAGACGGGGGACTCGGGGAGCTGTTTTTT.

This rearrangement joins TRBV11-2 to TRBJ1-5; D unclear. In germline, CDR1 is SGHAT, CDR2 FQNNGV. The CDR3 runs 13 residues. The V end was cut by 2 bases, the J end by 7 bases, with 9 bases between. The CDR3 region has the DNA TGTGCCAGCAGCTTATTTACTTGGCAGCCCCAGCATTTT. The encoded protein is CASSLFTWQPQHF.

The chain combines TRBV29-1 with TRBJ1-2, with no clear D. Trimming left V 7 bases short and J 2 bases short, with 11 bases between. The CDR3 extends over 12 amino acids. Per the germline V gene, CDR1 is SQVTM and CDR2 is ANQGSEA. The CDR3 protein is CSARAPNYGYTF. The CDR3 DNA reads as TGCAGCGCCCGAGCGCCAAACTATGGCTACACCTTC.

A single count supports this clone. CDR3 region: CASSSPFEGRTEAFF. For the CDR3, the DNA is TGTGCCAGCAGTTCCCCCTTTGAGGGAAGGACTGAAGCTTTCTTT. The rearrangement uses TRBV27 and TRBJ1-1, with no clear D. V was shortened by 4 bases and J by 5 bases, with 17 bases between the two germline ends. Germline V gene lookup returns CDR1 MNHEY and CDR2 SMNVEV (reference sequence). The CDR3 is 15 residues long.

The V gene is TRBV6-5, the J gene TRBJ2-7; a weak D match, TRBD2 (5 bases). V was cut by 0 bases and J by 9 bases, with 12 bases left in between. The CDR3 covers 13 residues. Germline loops: CDR1 MNHEY, CDR2 SVGAGI. CDR3 in amino acids: CASSYSPGIGQYF. The CDR3 bases are TGTGCCAGCAGTTACTCCCCCGGGATAGGGCAGTACTTC.

The chain is built from TRBV6-1 and TRBJ2-1, with 10 positions matching TRBD2. With V trimmed by 7 bases and J by 7 bases, 7 bases remained unmatched. The CDR3 extends over 14 amino acids. Germline V gene sequence: CDR1 MNHNS, CDR2 SASEGT. CDR3 amino acids: CASKASGRINEQFF. The CDR3 DNA is TGTGCCAGCAAGGCTAGCGGGAGAATAAATGAGCAGTTCTTC.

The CDR3 reads CASKRTGYNEKLFF. In nucleotides, the CDR3 is TGTGCCAGCAAACGAACAGGGTATAATGAAAAACTGTTTTTT. The rearrangement joins TRBV14 to TRBJ1-4, with TRBD1 as a possible D gene (6 bases). The germline V gene encodes CDR1 SGHDN and CDR2 FVKESK. V dropped 7 bases and J dropped 4 bases, with 13 bases sitting between them. CDR3 length: 14 residues.

The rearrangement links TRBV4-3 to TRBJ2-2; the match to TRBD1 covers 7 bases. Germline V lookup: CDR1 LGHNA, CDR2 YSLEER. The V gene end was trimmed by 7 bases and the J gene end by 4 bases; junction bases not matched to a gene: 9. This CDR3 contains 15 residues. CDR3 sequence (DNA): TGCGCCAGCACCAGGGGTCAGGGGGTCACCGGGGAGCTGTTTTTT. The encoded protein is CASTRGQGVTGELFF.

The genes are TRBV30 and TRBJ1-4; D remains ambiguous. The CDR3 totals 15 residues. Trimming stripped 4 bases from V and 7 bases from J, with 19 bases between. Germline V gene sequence: CDR1 GTSNPN, CDR2 SVGIG (reference sequence). The CDR3: CAWTNGGFQLEKLFF. As DNA, the CDR3 is TGTGCCTGGACTAATGGAGGCTTCCAGCTTGAAAAACTGTTTTTT.

This sequence joins TRBV6-5 and TRBJ2-1; D is possibly TRBD1 (6 bases). Deletions cut 3 bases from V and 11 bases from J, with 20 bases between. The germline gives CDR1 MNHEY, CDR2 SVGAGI. CDR3 length: 15 amino acids. CDR3 region: CASSYLSWGQGKQFF. The CDR3 DNA follows: TGTGCCAGCAGTTATCTTTCTTGGGGGCAGGGGAAGCAGTTCTTC.

The chain employs TRBV5-1 and TRBJ2-1; 9 nucleotides match TRBD2. CDR3 length equals 15 residues. In germline, CDR1 is SGHRS, CDR2 YFSETQ. After removal of 0 bases from V and 15 bases from J, the junction contained 13 bases not matched to a gene. CDR3 amino acids: CASSLVDGAGGGMFF. CDR3 nucleotides: TGCGCCAGCAGCTTGGTCGATGGAGCGGGAGGAGGTATGTTCTTC.

V usage is TRBV5-1 and J usage is TRBJ1-6, with TRBD1 as a possible D gene (6 bases). The V and J ends lost 0 bases and 8 bases respectively, with 15 bases between them. Germline V gene lookup returns CDR1 SGHRS and CDR2 YFSETQ. The CDR3 length is 16 residues. This CDR3 is CASSLGPGAGDSPLHF. CDR3 bases: TGCGCCAGCAGCTTGGGTCCTGGGGCAGGGGATTCACCCCTCCACTTT.

The chain recombines TRBV9 with TRBJ2-7, with D possibly being TRBD2 (5 bases). Per the germline V gene, CDR1 is SGDLS and CDR2 is YYNGEE. The CDR3 loop spans 15 amino acids. V lost 4 bases, J lost 7 bases, and 21 bases lay in between. The DNA for the CDR3 is TGTGCCAGCAGCCCTTCGACCGGCGGGTTTAGGGAGCAGTACTTC. This translates into CASSPSTGGFREQYF.

This clone was seen a handful of times. The chain links TRBV5-1 to TRBJ1-4, with TRBD1 matching 9 bases. CDR3 length: 16 residues. The junction had 11 bases not matched to a gene; V was cut back by 4 bases and J by 7 bases. The germline V gene encodes CDR1 SGHRS and CDR2 YFSETQ. CDR3 sequence: CASSQGPGQGGEKLFF. CDR3 nucleotide sequence: TGCGCCAGCAGCCAAGGGCCGGGACAGGGTGGTGAAAAACTGTTTTTT.